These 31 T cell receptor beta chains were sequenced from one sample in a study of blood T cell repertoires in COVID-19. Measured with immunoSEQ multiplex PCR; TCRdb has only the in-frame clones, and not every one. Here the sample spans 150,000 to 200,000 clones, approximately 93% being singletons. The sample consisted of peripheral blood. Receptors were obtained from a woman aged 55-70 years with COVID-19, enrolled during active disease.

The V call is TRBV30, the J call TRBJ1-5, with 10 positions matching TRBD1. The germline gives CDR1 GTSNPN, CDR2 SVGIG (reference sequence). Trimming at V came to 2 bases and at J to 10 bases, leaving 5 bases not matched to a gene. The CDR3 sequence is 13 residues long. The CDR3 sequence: CAWSSTGGSPQHF. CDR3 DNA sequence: TGTGCCTGGAGTTCGACAGGGGGCTCTCCCCAGCATTTT.

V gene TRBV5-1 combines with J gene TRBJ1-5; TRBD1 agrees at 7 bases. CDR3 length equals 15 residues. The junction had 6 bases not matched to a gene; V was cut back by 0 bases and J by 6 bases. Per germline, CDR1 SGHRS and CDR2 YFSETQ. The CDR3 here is CASSLEGQGGQPQHF. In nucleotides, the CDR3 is TGCGCCAGCAGCTTGGAGGGTCAGGGGGGTCAGCCCCAGCATTTT.

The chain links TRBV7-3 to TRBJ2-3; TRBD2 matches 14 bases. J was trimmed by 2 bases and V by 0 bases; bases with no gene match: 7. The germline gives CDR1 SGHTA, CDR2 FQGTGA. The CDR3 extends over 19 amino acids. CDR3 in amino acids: CASSLTEGLAGAYTDTQYF. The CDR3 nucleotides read TGTGCCAGCAGCTTAACTGAGGGACTAGCGGGGGCGTACACAGATACGCAGTATTTT.

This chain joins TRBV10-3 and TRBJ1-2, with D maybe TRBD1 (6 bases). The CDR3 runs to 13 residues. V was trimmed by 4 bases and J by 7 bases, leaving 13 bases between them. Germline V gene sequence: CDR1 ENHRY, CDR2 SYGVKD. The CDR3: CAISATGKGGYTF. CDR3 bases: TGTGCCATCAGTGCCACAGGGAAGGGTGGCTACACCTTC.

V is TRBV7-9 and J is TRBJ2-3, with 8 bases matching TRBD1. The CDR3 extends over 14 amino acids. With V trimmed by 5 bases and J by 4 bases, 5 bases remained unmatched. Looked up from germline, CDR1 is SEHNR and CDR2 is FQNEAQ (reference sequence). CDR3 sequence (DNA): TGTGCCAGCAGCGCCAGGGGGCAGTCAGATACGCAGTATTTT. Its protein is CASSARGQSDTQYF.

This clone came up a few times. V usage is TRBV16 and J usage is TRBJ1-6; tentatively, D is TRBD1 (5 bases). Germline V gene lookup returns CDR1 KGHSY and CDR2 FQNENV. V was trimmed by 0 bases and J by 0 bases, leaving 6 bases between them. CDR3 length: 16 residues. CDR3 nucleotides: TGTGCCAGCAGCCAATCGGGGGGCTCCTATAATTCACCCCTCCACTTT. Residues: CASSQSGGSYNSPLHF.

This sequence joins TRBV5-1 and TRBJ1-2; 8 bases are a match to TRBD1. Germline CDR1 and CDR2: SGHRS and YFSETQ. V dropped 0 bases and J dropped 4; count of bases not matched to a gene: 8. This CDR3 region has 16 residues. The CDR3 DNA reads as TGCGCCAGCAGCTTGGAAGGGGACAGGCCGTTCTATGGCTACACCTTC. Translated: CASSLEGDRPFYGYTF.

Here the CDR3 reads CSAGMLAGFNEQFF. The CDR3 region has the DNA TGCAGCGCCGGGATGCTAGCGGGGTTCAATGAGCAGTTCTTC. The chain employs TRBV29-1 and TRBJ2-1, with 9 positions matching TRBD2. Looked up from germline, CDR1 is SQVTM and CDR2 is ANQGSEA. The trim removed 7 bases at V and 6 bases at J, leaving 10 bases unmatched. CDR3 length: 14 residues.

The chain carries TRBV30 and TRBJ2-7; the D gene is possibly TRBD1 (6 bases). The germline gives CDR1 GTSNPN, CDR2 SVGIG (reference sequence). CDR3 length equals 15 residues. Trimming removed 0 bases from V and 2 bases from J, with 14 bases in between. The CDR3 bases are TGTGCCTGGAGTGTACCGGCAGGGGCAACCTACGAGCAGTACTTC. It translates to CAWSVPAGATYEQYF. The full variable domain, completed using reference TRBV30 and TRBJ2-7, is SQTIHQWPATLVQPVGSPLSLECTVEGTSNPNLYWYRQAAGRGLQLLFYSVGIGQISSEVPQNLSASRPQDRQFILSSKKLLLSDSGFYLCAWSVPAGATYEQYFGPGTRLTVT.

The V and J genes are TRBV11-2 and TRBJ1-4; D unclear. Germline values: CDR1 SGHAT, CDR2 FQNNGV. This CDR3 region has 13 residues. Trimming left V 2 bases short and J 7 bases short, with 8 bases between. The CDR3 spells CASSLTVSEKLFF. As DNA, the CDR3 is TGTGCCAGCAGCTTAACAGTCTCTGAAAAACTGTTTTTT.

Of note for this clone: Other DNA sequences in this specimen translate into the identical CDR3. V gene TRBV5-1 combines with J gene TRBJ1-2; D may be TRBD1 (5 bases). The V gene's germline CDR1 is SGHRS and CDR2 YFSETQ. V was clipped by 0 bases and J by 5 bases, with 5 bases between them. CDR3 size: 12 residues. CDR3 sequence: CASSLAGYGYTF. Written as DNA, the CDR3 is TGCGCCAGCAGCTTGGCAGGGTATGGCTACACCTTC.

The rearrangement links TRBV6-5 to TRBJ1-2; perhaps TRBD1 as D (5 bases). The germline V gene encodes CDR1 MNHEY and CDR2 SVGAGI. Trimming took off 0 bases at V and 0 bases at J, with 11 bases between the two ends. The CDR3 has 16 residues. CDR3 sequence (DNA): TGTGCCAGCAGTTACTCGAAGACAGAGGCTAACTATGGCTACACCTTC. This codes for CASSYSKTEANYGYTF.

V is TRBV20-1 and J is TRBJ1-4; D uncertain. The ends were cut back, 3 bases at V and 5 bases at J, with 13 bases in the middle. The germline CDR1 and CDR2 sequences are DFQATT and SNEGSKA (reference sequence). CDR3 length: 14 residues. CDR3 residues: CSASSSAKNEKLFF. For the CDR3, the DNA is TGCAGTGCTAGTAGCTCAGCGAAAAATGAAAAACTGTTTTTT.

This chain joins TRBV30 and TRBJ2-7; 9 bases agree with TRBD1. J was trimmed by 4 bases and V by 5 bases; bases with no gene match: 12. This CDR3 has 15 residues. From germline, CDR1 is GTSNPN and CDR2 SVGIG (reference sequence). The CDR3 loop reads CAWGPPGQGPYEQYF. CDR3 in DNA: TGTGCCTGGGGGCCCCCGGGACAGGGTCCATACGAGCAGTACTTC.

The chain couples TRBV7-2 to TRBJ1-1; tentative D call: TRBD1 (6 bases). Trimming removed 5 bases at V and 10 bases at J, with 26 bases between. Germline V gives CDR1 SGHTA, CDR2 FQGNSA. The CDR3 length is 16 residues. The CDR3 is CASSTAGGRWFSGAFF. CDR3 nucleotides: TGTGCCAGCAGCACCGCGGGGGGCAGGTGGTTTTCGGGAGCTTTCTTT.

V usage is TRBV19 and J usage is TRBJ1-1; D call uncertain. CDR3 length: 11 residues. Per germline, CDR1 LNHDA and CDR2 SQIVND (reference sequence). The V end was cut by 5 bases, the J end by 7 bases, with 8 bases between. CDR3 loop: CASSEDYEAFF. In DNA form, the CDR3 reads TGTGCCAGTAGTGAGGATTATGAAGCTTTCTTT. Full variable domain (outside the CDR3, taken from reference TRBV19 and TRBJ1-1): DGGITQSPKYLFRKEGQNVTLSCEQNLNHDAMYWYRQDPGQGLRLIYYSQIVNDFQKGDIAEGYSVSREKKESFPLTVTSAQKNPTAFYLCASSEDYEAFFGQGTRLTVV.

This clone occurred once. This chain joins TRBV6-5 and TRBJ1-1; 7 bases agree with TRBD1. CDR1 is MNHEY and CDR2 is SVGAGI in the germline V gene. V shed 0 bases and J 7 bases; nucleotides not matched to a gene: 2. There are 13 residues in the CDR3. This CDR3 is CASSYSGQREAFF. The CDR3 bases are TGTGCCAGCAGTTACTCGGGACAGCGTGAAGCTTTCTTT.

CDR3 amino acids: CASSTSYEQYF. The CDR3 DNA follows: TGTGCCAGCAGCACATCCTACGAGCAGTACTTC. This chain connects TRBV3-1 (or the pseudogene TRBV3-2) to TRBJ2-7; D remains unclear. The CDR3 totals 11 residues. V lost 5 bases, J lost 1 base, and 3 bases lay in between. CDR1 and CDR2 (germline): LGHDT, YNNKEL (reference sequence).

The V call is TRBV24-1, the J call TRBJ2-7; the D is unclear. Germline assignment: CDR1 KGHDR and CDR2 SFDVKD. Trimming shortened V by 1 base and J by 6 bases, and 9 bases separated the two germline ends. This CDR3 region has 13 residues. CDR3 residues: CATSDFRNCEQYF. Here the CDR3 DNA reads TGTGCCACCAGTGATTTCAGGAACTGCGAGCAGTACTTC.

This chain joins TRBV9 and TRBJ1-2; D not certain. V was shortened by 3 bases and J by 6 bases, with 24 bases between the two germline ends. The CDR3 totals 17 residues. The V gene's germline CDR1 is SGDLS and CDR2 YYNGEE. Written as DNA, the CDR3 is TGTGCCAGCAGCGATCGCACCCCCCGCACTTCCATAGATGGCTACACCTTC. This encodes CASSDRTPRTSIDGYTF.

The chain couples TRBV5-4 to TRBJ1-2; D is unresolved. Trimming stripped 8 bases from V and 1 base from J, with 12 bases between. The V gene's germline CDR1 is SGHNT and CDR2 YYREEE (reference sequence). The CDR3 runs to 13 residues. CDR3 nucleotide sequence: TGTGCCAGTTCAGGCGGAGGTAACTATGGCTACACCTTC. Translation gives CASSGGGNYGYTF.

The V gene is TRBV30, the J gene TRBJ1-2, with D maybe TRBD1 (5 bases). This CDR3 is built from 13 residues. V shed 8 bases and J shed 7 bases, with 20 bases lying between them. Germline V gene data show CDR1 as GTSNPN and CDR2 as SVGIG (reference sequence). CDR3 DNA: TGTGCCGTTAATAGAGCATACGGGGGTGGCTACACCTTC. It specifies CAVNRAYGGGYTF.

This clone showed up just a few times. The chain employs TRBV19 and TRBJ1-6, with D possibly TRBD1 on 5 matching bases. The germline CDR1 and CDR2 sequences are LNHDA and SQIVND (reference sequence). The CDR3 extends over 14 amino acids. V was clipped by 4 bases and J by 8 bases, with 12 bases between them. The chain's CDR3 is CASSSSGRYSPLHF. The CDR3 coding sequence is TGTGCCAGTAGTAGTTCAGGGAGGTATTCACCCCTCCACTTT.

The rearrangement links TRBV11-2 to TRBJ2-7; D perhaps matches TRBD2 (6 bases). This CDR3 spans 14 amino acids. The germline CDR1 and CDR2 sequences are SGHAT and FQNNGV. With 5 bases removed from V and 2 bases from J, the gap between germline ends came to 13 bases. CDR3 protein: CASSQGGVTYEQYF. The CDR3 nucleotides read TGTGCCAGCAGCCAAGGAGGGGTTACCTACGAGCAGTACTTC.

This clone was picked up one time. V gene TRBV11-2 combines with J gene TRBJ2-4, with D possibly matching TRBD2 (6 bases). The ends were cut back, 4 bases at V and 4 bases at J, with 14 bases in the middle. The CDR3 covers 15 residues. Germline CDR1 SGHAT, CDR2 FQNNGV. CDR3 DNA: TGTGCCAGCAGCTGGAGGGGACTGATTAAAAACATTCAGTACTTC. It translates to CASSWRGLIKNIQYF.

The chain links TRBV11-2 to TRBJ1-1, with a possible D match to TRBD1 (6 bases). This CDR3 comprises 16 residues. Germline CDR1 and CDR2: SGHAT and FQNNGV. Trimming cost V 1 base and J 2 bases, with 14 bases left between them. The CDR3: CASSLGSGAINTEAFF. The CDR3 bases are TGTGCCAGCAGCTTAGGATCAGGGGCGATCAACACTGAAGCTTTCTTT.

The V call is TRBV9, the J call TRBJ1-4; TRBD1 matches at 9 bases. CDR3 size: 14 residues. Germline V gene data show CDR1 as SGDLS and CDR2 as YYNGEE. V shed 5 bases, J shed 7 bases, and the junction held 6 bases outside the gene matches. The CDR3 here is CASRGQGIGEKLFF. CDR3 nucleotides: TGTGCCAGCAGAGGACAGGGGATCGGTGAAAAACTGTTTTTT.

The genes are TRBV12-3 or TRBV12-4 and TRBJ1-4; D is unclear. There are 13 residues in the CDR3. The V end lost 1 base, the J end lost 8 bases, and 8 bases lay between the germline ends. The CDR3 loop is CASSLGSREKLFF. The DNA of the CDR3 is TGTGCCAGCAGTTTAGGTTCCCGGGAAAAACTGTTTTTT.

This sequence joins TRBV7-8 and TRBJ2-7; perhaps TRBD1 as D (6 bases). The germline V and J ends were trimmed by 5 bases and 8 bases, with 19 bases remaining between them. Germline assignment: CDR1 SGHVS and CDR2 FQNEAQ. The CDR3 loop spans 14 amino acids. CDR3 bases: TGTGCCAGCAGCCTCTCAAATGGACAGCCTAAGCAGTACTTC. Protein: CASSLSNGQPKQYF.

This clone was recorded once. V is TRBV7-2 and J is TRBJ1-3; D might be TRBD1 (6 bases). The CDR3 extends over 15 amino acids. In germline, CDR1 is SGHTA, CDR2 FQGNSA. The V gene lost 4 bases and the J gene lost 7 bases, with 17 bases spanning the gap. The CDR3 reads CASSSEQGLRNTIYF. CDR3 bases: TGTGCCAGCAGCTCCGAACAGGGTCTGAGGAACACCATATATTTT.

The CDR3 spells CATSRDRGDYEQYF. For the CDR3, the DNA is TGTGCCACCAGCAGAGACAGGGGCGACTACGAGCAGTACTTC. This chain links TRBV15 with TRBJ2-7, with D possibly being TRBD1 (6 bases). Germline V CDR1 and CDR2: LNHNV, YYDKDF (reference sequence). Trimming shortened V by 0 bases and J by 3 bases, and 9 bases separated the two germline ends. The CDR3 is 14 residues long.